The rows below give T cell receptor beta chains drawn from one sample of a study of blood T cell repertoires in COVID-19. Repertoires were generated with immunoSEQ multiplex PCR, while TCRdb's copy carries only in-frame clones and drops some. The sample has just over 650,000 clones, around 89% seen once. Sample: peripheral blood. These receptors came from a young woman with acute or convalescent COVID-19. Each CDR3 is given without its conserved first and last residue. Size tells how often a clone was seen (once, few, many) or the class of an expanded clone, and some rows leave it out.

j_call,v_call,clone_size,cdr3_aa
TRBJ1-2,TRBV3-1/TRBV3-2,-,ASSQRDSAWDGYT
TRBJ1-4,TRBV4-1,-,ASSQFSFGEKLF
TRBJ1-3,TRBV4-3,-,ASSQDGTGYSGNTIY
TRBJ2-2,TRBV25-1,-,ASSEQAGTGYGELF
TRBJ1-4,TRBV5-1,-,ASSLAYGAGLGEKLF
TRBJ2-1,TRBV6-4,-,ASSPEIAGYNEQF
TRBJ1-1,TRBV2,-,ASSDQMNTEAF
TRBJ1-2,TRBV5-6,-,ASSLGQSNYGYT
TRBJ1-1,TRBV14,-,ASSPSSGSVAF
TRBJ1-1,TRBV7-8,-,ASSLWPGGFTEAF
TRBJ2-1,TRBV7-9,-,ASSHPDRQNSYNEQF
TRBJ2-2,TRBV6-4,few,ASSPGLADTGELF
TRBJ1-1,TRBV2,-,ASSEAGNRVAGAF
TRBJ2-1,TRBV27,-,ASSPRLSTNEQF
TRBJ1-1,TRBV6-5,-,ATGWEGSTEAF
TRBJ1-4,TRBV3-1/TRBV3-2,-,ASSPNPQRRFNEKLF
TRBJ2-3,TRBV7-3,-,ASSQGLYPSTDTQY
TRBJ1-6,TRBV11-2,-,ASSLDRGTPLH
TRBJ2-2,TRBV21-1,-,ASRRVGQGSTGELF
TRBJ1-1,TRBV25-1,-,ASSESRQGRFREAF
TRBJ1-6,TRBV24-1,-,ATSDPDSQSSYNSPLH
TRBJ2-7,TRBV18,-,ASSKNSDEQY
TRBJ1-2,TRBV5-1,-,ASSLGGTGNGYT
TRBJ1-2,TRBV4-2,-,ASSQVGGADGYT
TRBJ1-2,TRBV27,-,ASSLTPGNPFGYT
TRBJ1-1,TRBV12-3/TRBV12-4,-,ASSQGTDTEAF
TRBJ1-1,TRBV5-6,-,ASSPLDRLNTEAF
TRBJ2-7,TRBV7-8,-,ASTRRGRYEQY
TRBJ1-5,TRBV6-5,-,ASSYSGENQPQH
TRBJ1-1,TRBV9,-,ASSVVLGGGTEAF
TRBJ1-1,TRBV24-1,-,ATSDPWTAFGAF
TRBJ1-1,TRBV4-1,-,ASSWETEAF
TRBJ2-3,TRBV7-2,-,ASSLEGTGYDTQY
TRBJ2-3,TRBV9,once,ASSDEGDTQY
TRBJ2-5,TRBV30,-,ACQGGTGQVTQY
TRBJ1-5,TRBV7-8,once,ASSYMDRDQPQH
TRBJ1-2,TRBV5-5,-,ASSLGPTGT